The T cell receptor (beta chain) described here comes from a study of shared clonotypes between healthy human individuals. Worth noting for this clone: Its antigen is as yet unknown.

CD8 cells regarded as naive lacked CD45RO, were positively chosen for CCR7, and omitted terminally differentiated effector memory CD45RA+ cells. Generated by immunoSEQ multiplex PCR, the TCRdb table keeps only in-frame clones and is missing some. The table has roughly 2.1 million clones, roughly 91% seen once. CDR1 LNHDA and CDR2 SQIVND come from the germline V gene (reference sequence). Trimming shortened V by 5 bases and J by 4 bases, and 12 bases separated the two germline ends. The CDR3 is 13 amino acids. Study-wide points: For naive CD4 cells, approximately 5% of clonotypes were shared across a few donors. The study generally estimated greater richness for naive than memory subsets. Among non-shared clonotypes, generation probabilities were lower than among those shared by all four donors.

The source of this sequence is a man between 18 and 35 years old in good health. Some clones in this sample may be carry-over from other donors' samples. Sequencing used naive CD8+ T cells from PBMCs. V gene TRBV19 combines with J gene TRBJ2-7; the D call may be TRBD1 or TRBD2 (6 bases each). The CDR3 loop reads CASSQTGRYEQYF. The CDR3 coding sequence is TGTGCCAGTAGTCAAACAGGGAGGTACGAGCAGTACTTC.